Sequencing of this TCR beta chain was carried out in a study of T-cell reconstitution after alpha-beta-depleted transplantation in children (TCRdb year 2016). Study-wide context: Using TCR repertoire profiling, the study followed T-cell immune reconstitution in a quantitative way in children after TCRalphabeta/CD19-depleted allogeneic hematopoietic cell transplantation.

Paper-wide results and their limitations: The frequencies of hyperexpanded clones fell over the following months, and after one year, T-cell counts and TCRbeta diversity were mostly attributed to newly produced T cells. The high TCRbeta diversity at day 60 in some patients was ascribed to recipient T cells and intrathymic progenitors that had survived conditioning. About two months after transplant, the apparently early recovery of alphabetaT-cell counts reportedly depended on just several hundred clones that had expanded rapidly and came from non-depleted graft cells.

According to the study, the label for this sample's treatment or condition signals: allogeneic hematopoietic cell transplantation with graft depleted of TCRalphabeta T cells and CD19 B cells. TCRalphabeta/CD19-depleted allogeneic hematopoietic cell grafts were given to the transplant recipients, all of whom were children. Reading the germline V gene gives CDR1 ENHRY and CDR2 SYGVKD. The junction carries 12 bases between V and J, which are trimmed by 0 bases and 6 bases respectively. The CDR3 runs 15 residues from the cysteine to the phenylalanine. Only CDR3 DNA is held: 45 bases, read in frame from base 1. Receptor amplification or capture employed PCR. TCRdb lists the instrument as Illumina HiSeq 2500. To normalize quantification of the TCRbeta repertoire, the TCR libraries were built with molecular barcoding that relied on unique molecular identifiers. TCRdb reprocessing: public reads trimmed at Q25 with fastp, clones called with MiXCR, in-frame beta chains kept. Every entry covers one CDR3 protein and lists the most common genes and DNA from its rows. A total of about 440,000 distinct CDR3 sequences appear in this sample, approximately 41% of them only once. 27% of the sample lies in the top ten.

Remarks on this clonotype: It has no known antigen specificity. Base qualities are not provided; no much larger clone lies one nucleotide away.

This sequence originates from a girl aged 2 to 9 with aplastic anemia, due to receive a stem cell transplant. The sample was PBMCs, taken before TCRalphabeta/CD19-depleted stem cell transplant. The chain employs TRBV10-3 and TRBJ1-5; there is no confident call for the D gene. The DNA sequence is given as TGTGCCATCAGTGAGTCGGGTGGGGATTTTCAGCCCCAGCATTTT. This yields the protein CAISESGGDFQPQHF.